Below are 14 T cell receptor beta chains sequenced from a single sample in a study of metastatic and nonmetastatic thyroid tumors. With MiXCR, TCRdb reprocessed the PCR reads. The profile shows 7,300 or so clones, under 35% of them singletons. There were no patients who had received any treatment before thyroid surgery. Sequenced material: adjacent normal tissue. These receptors were obtained from a female donor with papillary thyroid cancer or a benign thyroid nodule (not recorded which). Some clones in this sample may be carry-over from other donors' samples.

The chain has TRBV7-9 and TRBJ2-1, with D perhaps matching TRBD2 (5 bases). The CDR3 is made up of 14 amino acids. The germline V and J ends were trimmed by 5 bases and 4 bases, with 12 bases remaining between them. CDR1 and CDR2 from the germline V gene are SEHNR and FQNEAQ (reference sequence). Here the CDR3 reads CASSAIGVYNEQFF. The DNA of the CDR3 is TGTGCCAGCAGCGCCATCGGGGTATACAATGAGCAGTTCTTC.

The V and J genes are TRBV7-2 and TRBJ1-1, with 10 bases matching TRBD1. CDR3 size: 19 residues. V lost 2 bases and J lost 0; bases outside the gene matches: 12. Germline CDR1 and CDR2: SGHTA and FQGNSA. CDR3 in DNA: TGTGCCAGCAGCTTACAAGGGACAGGGGCCCAAAAGATGAACACTGAAGCTTTCTTT. It translates to CASSLQGTGAQKMNTEAFF. The full variable domain, completed using reference TRBV7-2 and TRBJ1-1, is GAGVSQSPSNKVTEKGKDVELRCDPISGHTALYWYRQSLGQGLEFLIYFQGNSAPDKSGLPSDRFSAERTGGSVSTLTIQRTQQEDSAVYLCASSLQGTGAQKMNTEAFFGQGTRLTVV.

The chain couples TRBV6-1 to TRBJ2-7; D uncertain. Germline lookup yields CDR1 MNHNS and CDR2 SASEGT. V lost 5 bases and J lost 2, with 10 bases in between. CDR3 length: 13 amino acids. CDR3 DNA: TGTGCCAGCAGTAGTGAGGTCACCTACGAGCAGTACTTC. This sequence encodes CASSSEVTYEQYF.

This clone is hyperexpanded (1% or more) within its sample. The rearrangement joins TRBV6-1 to TRBJ2-7, with TRBD1 as a possible D gene (6 bases). V lost 1 base, J lost 2 bases, and 15 bases lay in between. Germline assignment: CDR1 MNHNS and CDR2 SASEGT. The CDR3 consists of 16 residues. The CDR3 loop is CASSEEGRGYTYEQYF. The CDR3 DNA reads TGTGCCAGCAGTGAAGAGGGCAGGGGTTATACCTACGAGCAGTACTTC.

The CDR3 spells CASSKRGGVNEQFF. In DNA form, the CDR3 reads TGTGCCAGCAGTAAGCGGGGGGGCGTCAATGAGCAGTTCTTC. The chain has TRBV12-3 or TRBV12-4 and TRBJ2-1; 10 nucleotides align to TRBD2. The CDR3 length is 14 residues. V gave up 5 bases and J gave up 6 bases; unmatched junction bases: 4.

As regards this clone: A junction end diverges from the germline sequence, so it may reflect a read error. This chain connects TRBV11-2 to TRBJ1-2, with D maybe TRBD1 (6 bases). This CDR3 region has 18 residues. Germline CDR1 reads SGHAT; CDR2 reads FQNNGV. This CDR3 is CAGSLGMGLVQGIDGYTF. CDR3 nucleotides: TGTGCCGGCAGCTTAGGTATGGGCCTTGTACAGGGAATAGATGGCTACACCTTC.

The table lists this clone with a few counts. The chain carries TRBV6-1 and TRBJ1-1; the match to TRBD1 covers 9 bases. Germline values: CDR1 MNHNS, CDR2 SASEGT. V lost 6 bases to trimming and J lost 1 base; unmatched junction nucleotides: 6. This CDR3 has 15 amino acids. The CDR3: CASSRPTGGNTEAFF. Here the CDR3 DNA reads TGTGCCAGCAGCCGCCCGACAGGGGGGAACACTGAAGCTTTCTTT.

This clone is medium-sized within its sample. The chain has TRBV25-1 and TRBJ2-5; TRBD2 matches 9 bases. Germline lookup yields CDR1 MGHDK and CDR2 SYGVNS. The junction had 2 bases not matched to a gene; V was cut back by 1 base and J by 2 bases. This CDR3 spans 15 amino acids. Here the CDR3 reads CASSELTSGQETQYF. DNA of the CDR3: TGTGCCAGCAGTGAATTGACTAGCGGACAAGAGACCCAGTACTTC. Full variable domain (remainder filled in from reference TRBV25-1 and TRBJ2-5): EADIYQTPRYLVIGTGKKITLECSQTMGHDKMYWYQQDPGMELHLIHYSYGVNSTEKGDLSSESTVSRIRTEHFPLTLESARPSHTSQYLCASSELTSGQETQYFGPGTRLLVL.

This clone was counted a few times. This chain uses TRBV20-1 with TRBJ2-7, with 8 bases matching TRBD2. After removal of 6 bases from V and 5 bases from J, the junction contained 24 bases not matched to a gene. The CDR3 has 18 amino acids. Germline V lookup: CDR1 DFQATT, CDR2 SNEGSKA (reference sequence). The CDR3 loop is CSADRILKKAGATHEQYF. The DNA of the CDR3 is TGCAGTGCCGACCGAATACTCAAAAAAGCGGGAGCCACCCACGAGCAGTACTTC.

This clone is deemed medium-sized (0.01 to 0.1%). The V and J genes are TRBV5-1 and TRBJ2-7; 10 positions agree with TRBD1. Unmatched junction bases numbered 7, after V lost 5 bases and J lost 5 bases. This CDR3 comprises 14 residues. Germline CDR1 is SGHRS and CDR2 is YFSETQ. This chain's CDR3 is CASSPGQGFNEQYF. DNA for the CDR3: TGCGCCAGCAGTCCGGGACAGGGGTTCAACGAGCAGTACTTC.

About this clone: No conserved phenylalanine or tryptophan is present at the end of the CDR3, so a read error is the likely explanation. The DNA is left out, because the CDR3 cannot be placed on it with certainty; the CDR3 is given as TCRdb lists it. The genes are TRBV15 and TRBJ1-4; TRBD1 reflects the table's D call only, with no check against the DNA. The germline CDR1 and CDR2 sequences are LNHNV and YYDKDF (reference sequence). The CDR3 is 14 amino acids long, termini counted. The CDR3 here is CATSRGRGAEKLLL.

There are a few counts of this clone. The rearrangement links TRBV27 to TRBJ1-1; maybe TRBD1 (5 bases). Per germline, CDR1 MNHEY and CDR2 SMNVEV (reference sequence). CDR3 length equals 13 residues. V was trimmed by 1 base and J by 3 bases, leaving 6 bases between them. CDR3 in DNA: TGTGCCAGCAGTTTATTGGGGGACACTGAAGCTTTCTTT. Translation: CASSLLGDTEAFF.

In nucleotides, the CDR3 is TGTGCCAGCAGCTCTCAGGGCGCTAGCACAGATACGCAGTATTTT. As protein: CASSSQGASTDTQYF. V usage is TRBV11-2 and J usage is TRBJ2-3; D is perhaps TRBD1 (5 bases). Trimming left V 4 bases short and J 0 bases short, with 11 bases between. Germline assignment: CDR1 SGHAT and CDR2 FQNNGV. This CDR3 comprises 15 residues.

This clone was seen a handful of times. V usage is TRBV7-9 and J usage is TRBJ1-2, with a weak D call TRBD1 (5 bases). V was pared by 3 bases and J by 3 bases, with 8 bases between. CDR3 length equals 13 residues. Germline V gene data show CDR1 as SEHNR and CDR2 as FQNEAQ (reference sequence). The CDR3 region has the DNA TGTGCCAGCAGCTTGGGGGTGGACTATGGCTACACCTTC. It translates to CASSLGVDYGYTF.